The 27 T cell receptor beta chains presented below share a single source sample, sequenced in a study of blood T cell repertoires in COVID-19. The protocol was immunoSEQ multiplex PCR, while the TCRdb copy is restricted to in-frame clones and leaves out a portion. Here the sample spans around 250,000 clones, roughly 88% being singletons. Sequenced material: peripheral blood. The receptor source for this set is a man older than 75 with acute or convalescent COVID-19.

V gene TRBV2 combines with J gene TRBJ1-5; D not resolved. The CDR3 length is 12 residues. V was trimmed by 8 bases and J by 6 bases, leaving 11 bases between them. Germline V gives CDR1 SNHLY, CDR2 FYNNEI. This CDR3 reads CASRREGQPQHF. The DNA for the CDR3 is TGTGCCAGCCGAAGAGAGGGTCAGCCCCAGCATTTT.

The chain recombines TRBV6-1 with TRBJ2-1; 8 bases agree with TRBD1. After removal of 4 bases from V and 2 bases from J, the junction contained 10 bases not matched to a gene. Germline-derived CDR1 and CDR2 are MNHNS and SASEGT. This CDR3 has 17 amino acids. CDR3 region: CASSVPGQELAYNEQFF. CDR3 DNA: TGTGCCAGCAGTGTCCCGGGACAGGAATTAGCCTACAATGAGCAGTTCTTC.

The chain carries TRBV6-5 and TRBJ1-2; TRBD1 matches 8 bases. Germline V gene data show CDR1 as MNHEY and CDR2 as SVGAGI. J gave up 3 bases and V 10 bases, and 4 bases lay outside the gene matches. The CDR3 covers 12 residues. The DNA for the CDR3 is TGTGCCATTTCGACAGGGGACTATGGCTACACCTTC. This encodes CAISTGDYGYTF.

V usage is TRBV11-3 and J usage is TRBJ2-1, with 16 bases matching TRBD2. Trimming removed 4 bases from V and 4 bases from J; junction bases left unmatched: 1. This CDR3 region has 16 residues. Germline V gene lookup returns CDR1 SGHNT and CDR2 YENEEA. The CDR3 DNA is TGTGCCAGCAGCTCGGGACTAGCGGGGGGGTACAATGAGCAGTTCTTC. Translated: CASSSGLAGGYNEQFF.

This chain links TRBV5-1 with TRBJ2-5; TRBD1 agrees at 8 bases. Germline-derived CDR1 and CDR2 are SGHRS and YFSETQ. This CDR3 has 14 residues. V lost 4 bases, J lost 2 bases, and 4 bases stayed unmatched. CDR3 coding DNA: TGCGCCAGCAGCCTACAGGGGGGACAAGAGACCCAGTACTTC. It specifies CASSLQGGQETQYF.

The V call is TRBV11-2, the J call TRBJ1-2; TRBD1 matches 8 bases. Trimming at V came to 5 bases and at J to 3 bases, leaving 5 bases not matched to a gene. CDR1 and CDR2 (germline): SGHAT, FQNNGV. The CDR3 has 14 residues. CDR3 coding DNA: TGTGCCAGCAGCCCAGGACAGGGCCACTATGGCTACACCTTC. As protein: CASSPGQGHYGYTF.

This clone was seen a handful of times. This CDR3 reads CASSLKMTGGETEAFF. CDR3 in DNA: TGTGCCAGCAGCTTGAAAATGACAGGAGGAGAGACTGAAGCTTTCTTT. This chain links TRBV7-6 with TRBJ1-1; D is possibly TRBD1 (6 bases). This CDR3 spans 16 amino acids. The germline V and J ends were trimmed by 3 bases and 5 bases, with 19 bases remaining between them. Looked up from germline, CDR1 is SGHVS and CDR2 is FNYEAQ.

This clone occurred once. The chain couples TRBV19 to TRBJ1-3, with a tentative D call TRBD1 (5 bases). V shed 5 bases and J shed 0 bases, with 17 bases lying between them. This CDR3 contains 17 residues. Germline CDR1 and CDR2: LNHDA and SQIVND (reference sequence). The CDR3 sequence: CASSRDSFLFSGNTIYF. CDR3 coding DNA: TGTGCCAGTAGTCGGGACTCTTTTCTTTTCTCTGGAAACACCATATATTTT.

Notes on this clone: At the DNA level, this CDR3 is encoded by other sequences in the same sample as well. The chain combines TRBV7-9 with TRBJ1-1; D is perhaps TRBD1 (5 bases). Between the trimmed V and J ends, which lost 2 bases and 1 base, there was a span of 8 bases. Looked up from germline, CDR1 is SEHNR and CDR2 is FQNEAQ (reference sequence). The length of the CDR3 is 14 residues. CDR3 coding DNA: TGTGCCAGCAGCTTAACAGGCGGGAACACTGAAGCTTTCTTT. Translation gives CASSLTGGNTEAFF.

The J gene is TRBJ2-1, the V gene TRBV7-6, with D possibly matching TRBD1 (6 bases). Germline CDR1 SGHVS, CDR2 FNYEAQ. The CDR3 sequence is 15 residues long. V was trimmed by 5 bases and J by 0 bases, leaving 11 bases between them. The CDR3 here is CASSRSRGSYNEQFF. In DNA form, the CDR3 reads TGTGCCAGCAGCCGCAGCAGGGGCTCCTACAATGAGCAGTTCTTC.

The chain is built from TRBV28 and TRBJ1-1; 9 nucleotides agree with TRBD1. Losses at the gene ends were 2 bases for V and 5 bases for J; bases not matched to a gene: 9. There are 16 residues in the CDR3. The V gene's germline CDR1 is MDHEN and CDR2 SYDVKM. CDR3: CASSLVGDREATEAFF. CDR3 in DNA: TGTGCCAGCAGTTTAGTGGGGGACAGGGAGGCGACTGAAGCTTTCTTT.

The J gene is TRBJ2-3, the V gene TRBV7-2; TRBD2 might be the D (6 bases). Trimming left V 5 bases short and J 2 bases short, with 17 bases between. The CDR3 consists of 16 residues. From germline, CDR1 is SGHTA and CDR2 FQGNSA. This chain's CDR3 is CASSPYGAGTTDTQYF. The CDR3 DNA is TGTGCCAGCAGCCCGTACGGGGCGGGGACCACAGATACGCAGTATTTT.

This clone occurred a few times. The chain has TRBV6-6 and TRBJ2-2, with 10 bases lining up with TRBD1. The germline CDR1 and CDR2 sequences are MNHNY and SVGAGI (reference sequence). This CDR3 contains 16 residues. Losses at the gene ends were 7 bases for V and 4 bases for J; bases not matched to a gene: 9. CDR3: CASTEGTGVATGELFF. The CDR3 DNA follows: TGTGCCAGCACCGAAGGGACAGGGGTTGCCACCGGGGAGCTGTTTTTT.

The rearrangement uses TRBV15 and TRBJ1-2, with 7 bases that match TRBD1. With V trimmed by 5 bases and J by 4 bases, 10 bases remained unmatched. The CDR3 has 15 residues. Germline values: CDR1 LNHNV, CDR2 YYDKDF (reference sequence). Here the CDR3 DNA reads TGTGCCACCAGCCAACCTGGACAGGTTCTCTATGGCTACACCTTC. It codes for CATSQPGQVLYGYTF.

CDR3 protein: CASSSQGRPGNTEAFF. CDR3 bases: TGTGCCAGCAGTTCCCAGGGGCGACCGGGGAACACTGAAGCTTTCTTT. The J gene is TRBJ1-1, the V gene TRBV28; perhaps TRBD1 as D (6 bases). The V and J ends lost 4 bases and 1 base respectively, with 16 bases between them. This CDR3 has 16 residues. Germline lookup yields CDR1 MDHEN and CDR2 SYDVKM.

The chain is built from TRBV5-1 and TRBJ1-1; 12 bases are a match to TRBD1. This CDR3 contains 16 residues. Germline trimming cut 2 bases from V and 2 bases from J; bases unmatched to any gene: 4. Germline lookup yields CDR1 SGHRS and CDR2 YFSETQ. CDR3 amino acids: CASSLGGTGGNTEAFF. The CDR3 DNA follows: TGCGCCAGCAGCTTAGGAGGGACAGGGGGCAACACTGAAGCTTTCTTT.

This chain connects TRBV5-8 to TRBJ1-5; possibly TRBD1 for D (5 bases). The V gene's germline CDR1 is SGHTS and CDR2 YDEGEE. The CDR3 is 14 residues long. V lost 1 base and J 11 bases, leaving 16 bases between the germline ends. Here the CDR3 reads CASSLRGPLTAQHF. The DNA of the CDR3 is TGTGCCAGCAGCTTGAGGGGCCCCTTGACGGCCCAGCATTTT.

The chain combines TRBV5-1 with TRBJ2-7, with a possible D match to TRBD2 (5 bases). V lost 4 bases and J lost 3, with 20 bases in between. The germline gives CDR1 SGHRS, CDR2 YFSETQ. This CDR3 has 16 amino acids. CDR3 nucleotides: TGCGCCAGCAGCCCCTTATCTTCCGGGATCCGCTACGAGCAGTACTTC. It codes for CASSPLSSGIRYEQYF.

The chain carries TRBV15 and TRBJ2-2; tentative D call: TRBD2 (7 bases). The CDR3 length is 15 residues. The ends were cut back, 5 bases at V and 5 bases at J, with 15 bases in the middle. CDR1 and CDR2 from the germline V gene are LNHNV and YYDKDF (reference sequence). The CDR3 DNA is TGTGCCACCAGCCTGGAAGGGGGGGTGACCGGGGAGCTGTTTTTT. Its protein is CATSLEGGVTGELFF.

In DNA, the CDR3 is TGTGCTAGTGGTTCGGGACTAGCCTCTTTCACAGATACGCAGTATTTT. Protein: CASGSGLASFTDTQYF. The rearrangement joins TRBV12-5 to TRBJ2-3; 9 bases line up with TRBD2. J lost 2 bases, V lost 4 bases, and 7 bases had no gene match. From germline, CDR1 is LGHNT and CDR2 FRNRAP. The CDR3 runs 16 residues.

This clone was detected only a few times. The chain couples TRBV3-1 (or the pseudogene TRBV3-2) to TRBJ2-7, with 8 nucleotides matching TRBD1. The CDR3 extends over 12 amino acids. V was clipped by 4 bases and J by 8 bases; unmatched bases: 4. From germline, CDR1 is LGHDT and CDR2 YNNKEL (reference sequence). The CDR3 sequence is CASSPGQDKQYF. CDR3 sequence (DNA): TGTGCCAGCAGCCCGGGACAGGACAAGCAGTACTTC.

This rearrangement joins TRBV6-5 to TRBJ2-2; 7 nucleotides agree with TRBD1. Germline V gene lookup returns CDR1 MNHEY and CDR2 SVGAGI. The CDR3 loop spans 15 amino acids. V was clipped by 7 bases and J by 1 base; unmatched bases: 6. CDR3 coding DNA: TGTGCCAGCACTAGGGGACAGATGAACACCGGGGAGCTGTTTTTT. Residues: CASTRGQMNTGELFF.

This clone was detected once. This chain uses TRBV27 with TRBJ1-5; 8 positions match TRBD1. The J segment lost 4 bases and the V segment lost 6 bases, leaving 8 bases of the junction unmatched. This CDR3 region has 15 residues. Germline CDR1 is MNHEY and CDR2 is SMNVEV (reference sequence). CDR3 sequence: CASSLTGAGNQPQHF. In DNA form, the CDR3 reads TGTGCCAGCAGCCTGACAGGGGCGGGAAATCAGCCCCAGCATTTT.

V gene TRBV21-1 combines with J gene TRBJ2-1; the D call TRBD2 from the table was never checked on the DNA. TRBV21-1 is given as a pseudogene. This CDR3 comprises 20 residues. The CDR3 nucleotides are TGTGCCAGCAGCAAAGGGCCTAGCTCAGGAGGCTCTCGTAGCTACAATGAGCAGTTCTTC. This translates into CASSKGPSSGGSRSYNEQFF.

This chain uses TRBV12-3 or TRBV12-4 with TRBJ2-7; no definite D call. With 3 bases removed from V and 0 bases from J, the gap between germline ends came to 6 bases. The CDR3 runs to 13 residues. This CDR3 is CASSLYSSYEQYF. The CDR3 bases are TGTGCCAGCAGTTTGTACAGCTCCTACGAGCAGTACTTC.

V and J are TRBV28 and TRBJ1-1; 9 bases map to TRBD1. Germline CDR1 MDHEN, CDR2 SYDVKM. J lost 1 base, V lost 5 bases, and 8 bases had no gene match. The CDR3 has 16 amino acids. The CDR3: CASSPRRTGENTEAFF. The CDR3 nucleotides read TGTGCCAGCAGTCCCCGACGGACAGGGGAGAACACTGAAGCTTTCTTT.

This chain uses TRBV3-1 (or the pseudogene TRBV3-2) with TRBJ1-1; D is ambiguous. Trimming pared 4 bases from V and 1 base from J, leaving 7 bases between. CDR1 and CDR2 (germline): LGHDT, YNNKEL (reference sequence). The CDR3 runs 13 residues. The CDR3: CASSRIENTEAFF. DNA of the CDR3: TGTGCCAGCAGCCGTATAGAGAACACTGAAGCTTTCTTT.